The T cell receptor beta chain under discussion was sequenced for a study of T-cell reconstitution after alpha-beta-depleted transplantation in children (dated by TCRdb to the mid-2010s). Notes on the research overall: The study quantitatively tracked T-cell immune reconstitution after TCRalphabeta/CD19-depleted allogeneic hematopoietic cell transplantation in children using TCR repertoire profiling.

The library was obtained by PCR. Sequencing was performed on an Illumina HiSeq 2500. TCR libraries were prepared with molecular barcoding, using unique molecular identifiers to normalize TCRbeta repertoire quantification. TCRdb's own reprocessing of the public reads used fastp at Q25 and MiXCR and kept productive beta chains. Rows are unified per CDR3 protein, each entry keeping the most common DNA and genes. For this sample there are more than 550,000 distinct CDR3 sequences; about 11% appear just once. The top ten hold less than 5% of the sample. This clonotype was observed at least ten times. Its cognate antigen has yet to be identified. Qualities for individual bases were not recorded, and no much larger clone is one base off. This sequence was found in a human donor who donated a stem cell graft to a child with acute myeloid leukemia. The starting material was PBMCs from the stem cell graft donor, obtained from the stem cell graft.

This receptor has the CDR3 CSAGDSDNYGYTF. The DNA is TGCAGTGCCGGGGACAGCGATAACTATGGCTACACCTTC. The chain links TRBV20-1 with TRBJ1-2; the junction holds 7 bases that match TRBD1. CDR1 and CDR2 were assigned from the germline V gene (reference sequence) as DFQATT and SNEGSKA. The CDR3 numbers 13 residues from cysteine through phenylalanine. Just the 39-base CDR3 DNA is kept, in frame starting at base 1. At the junction V is shortened by 6 bases and J by 1 base; bases outside the gene matches: 5.